This T cell receptor (beta chain) was sequenced for a study of blood T cell repertoires in COVID-19. Study-level information: In each case, the material was cDNA or gDNA derived from T cells, B-cell-depleted T cells, or PBMCs.

Each recovered donor of Cohort 3 presented with two negative PCRs, clearance, or symptom resolution. Measured with immunoSEQ multiplex PCR; TCRdb has only the in-frame clones, and not every one. The top ten hold about 15% of the sample, which has 200,000 to 250,000 clones, approximately 82% seen once. Germline CDR1 reads SGHAT; CDR2 reads FQDESV (reference sequence). The length of the CDR3 is 16 residues. V was trimmed by 4 bases and J by 1 base, leaving 17 bases between them. V usage is TRBV11-1 and J usage is TRBJ2-7; tentative D call: TRBD2 (7 bases). Sequenced material: PBMCs or T cells enriched from blood (not recorded which). The sequence derives from a man in his forties or fifties who had recovered from COVID-19. The CDR3 is CASSSGVGGPSYEQYF. As DNA, the CDR3 is TGTGCCAGCAGCTCAGGAGTCGGGGGGCCATCCTACGAGCAGTACTTC. Full variable domain (rest looked up from reference TRBV11-1 and TRBJ2-7): EAEVAQSPRYKITEKSQAVAFWCDPISGHATLYWYRQILGQGPELLVQFQDESVVDDSQLPKDRFSAERLKGVDSTLKIQPAELGDSAMYLCASSSGVGGPSYEQYFGPGTRLTVT.